This entry concerns a single T cell receptor beta chain. Method: immunoSEQ multiplex PCR; TCRdb's copy keeps in-frame clones and lacks some. The data contain about 280,000 clones, roughly 87% of them singletons. Individuals aged about 18 to 90 years were recruited from fewer than 25 US areas. The germline gives CDR1 MDHEN, CDR2 SYDVKM. The CDR3 length is 17 residues. J lost 1 base, V lost 5 bases, and 12 bases had no gene match. This sample was included in a study of blood T cell repertoires in COVID-19. On the study more broadly: Samples of COVID-19 (acute and convalescent) were obtained from the United States, Italy and Spain. PBMCs, B-cell-depleted T cells, or T cells provided the cDNA or gDNA that made up the material.

The sample consisted of PBMCs or T cells enriched from blood (not recorded which). V and J are TRBV28 and TRBJ2-3, with 7 positions matching TRBD2. The sequence came from a woman in her thirties who had recovered from COVID-19. The CDR3 DNA follows: TGTGCCAGCAGTCTGATAACTGGCGGGAGTGGCACAGATACGCAGTATTTT. Encoded protein: CASSLITGGSGTDTQYF.